These 28 T cell receptor beta chains were all obtained from the same sample, sequenced in a study of shared clonotypes between healthy human individuals. The method was immunoSEQ multiplex PCR; TCRdb's version includes in-frame clones alone and lacks a portion of them. The sample has about 1.5 million clones, approximately 98% seen once. The specimen sequenced was naive CD4+ T cells sorted from blood. Described subset: CD45RA+ positively selected. The receptors were sampled from a man aged 25 to 45 in good health.

The chain carries TRBV4-1 and TRBJ2-7; no reliable D call. V was clipped by 0 bases and J by 7 bases, with 7 bases between them. Germline lookup yields CDR1 MGHRA and CDR2 YSYEKL. This CDR3 has 12 residues. DNA of the CDR3: TGCGCCAGCAGCCAAGATTACCGTGAGCAGTACTTC. It codes for CASSQDYREQYF.

Here the CDR3 reads CASSSQTSGLKETQYF. The CDR3 DNA reads as TGTGCCAGCAGCTCTCAAACTAGCGGGCTTAAAGAGACCCAGTACTTC. V is TRBV7-6 and J is TRBJ2-5; 9 bases match TRBD2. Germline trimming cut 4 bases from V and 3 bases from J; bases unmatched to any gene: 9. Per germline, CDR1 SGHVS and CDR2 FNYEAQ. This CDR3 has 16 amino acids.

The chain couples TRBV15 to TRBJ2-7; D may be TRBD1 or TRBD2 (6 bases each). Deletions cut 0 bases from V and 7 bases from J, with 22 bases between. The CDR3 totals 17 residues. CDR1 and CDR2 from the germline V gene are LNHNV and YYDKDF (reference sequence). The CDR3 reads CATSRDPLGGGLYEQYF. The CDR3 DNA reads as TGTGCCACCAGCAGAGATCCCCTAGGGGGAGGATTGTATGAGCAGTACTTC.

This chain joins TRBV7-9 and TRBJ1-1; the match to TRBD1 covers 7 bases. This CDR3 region has 13 residues. The junction had 4 bases not matched to a gene; V was cut back by 5 bases and J by 4 bases. Germline CDR1 is SEHNR and CDR2 is FQNEAQ (reference sequence). The CDR3 DNA is TGTGCCAGCAGCCAGGGACAGATCACTGAAGCTTTCTTT. It yields the protein CASSQGQITEAFF.

The V gene is TRBV5-1, the J gene TRBJ1-2, with TRBD1 matching over 7 bases. The CDR3 has 13 amino acids. Trimming at V came to 1 base and at J to 7 bases, leaving 4 bases not matched to a gene. Germline V lookup: CDR1 SGHRS, CDR2 YFSETQ. The DNA for the CDR3 is TGCGCCAGCAGCTTGAGACAGGGAACTGGCTACACCTTC. Its translation is CASSLRQGTGYTF. The full variable domain, completed using reference TRBV5-1 and TRBJ1-2, is KAGVTQTPRYLIKTRGQQVTLSCSPISGHRSVSWYQQTPGQGLQFLFEYFSETQRNKGNFPGRFSGRQFSNSRSEMNVSTLELGDSALYLCASSLRQGTGYTFGSGTRLTVV.

With regard to this clone: The same CDR3 arises from other DNA sequences in this sample as well. V is TRBV19 and J is TRBJ2-3; possibly TRBD2 for D (7 bases). Germline V CDR1 and CDR2: LNHDA, SQIVND (reference sequence). The V and J ends lost 5 bases and 0 bases respectively, with 9 bases between them. This CDR3 spans 14 amino acids. In nucleotides, the CDR3 is TGTGCCAGTAGTCGGGGGGCCAGCACAGATACGCAGTATTTT. Amino acid sequence: CASSRGASTDTQYF.

The rearrangement joins TRBV18 to TRBJ1-2; D unclear. The CDR3 runs to 13 residues. The germline CDR1 and CDR2 sequences are KGHSH and LQKENI. Trimming removed 0 bases from V and 5 bases from J, with 7 bases in between. The CDR3 loop is CASSPPGRYGYTF. The CDR3 nucleotides read TGTGCCAGCTCACCACCAGGGCGGTATGGCTACACCTTC.

V and J are TRBV29-1 and TRBJ2-1; TRBD2 aligns across 9 bases. Looked up from germline, CDR1 is SQVTM and CDR2 is ANQGSEA. J was trimmed by 6 bases and V by 7 bases; bases with no gene match: 10. The CDR3 extends over 14 amino acids. This CDR3 is CSGRGTSIINEQFF. The CDR3 DNA follows: TGCAGCGGCCGAGGGACTAGCATCATCAATGAGCAGTTCTTC.

The chain employs TRBV28 and TRBJ2-7; possible D gene TRBD2, 5 bases. The CDR3 has 13 residues. The V gene lost 6 bases and the J gene lost 8 bases, with 17 bases spanning the gap. Germline-derived CDR1 and CDR2 are MDHEN and SYDVKM. DNA for the CDR3: TGTGCCAGCAGCGACTATTCTCCGGGGAAGCAGTACTTC. Translating it yields CASSDYSPGKQYF.

About this clone itself: Distinct nucleotide sequences in the sample also encode this CDR3. The chain is built from TRBV14 and TRBJ2-3; D not resolved. This CDR3 is 16 amino acids long. Trimming removed 4 bases from V and 3 bases from J, with 17 bases in between. In germline, CDR1 is SGHDN, CDR2 FVKESK. The CDR3 DNA is TGTGCCAGCAGCCCCTCTGGCGGATCATGGACAGATACGCAGTATTTT. Its protein is CASSPSGGSWTDTQYF.

The chain employs TRBV30 and TRBJ2-1; D unclear. Trimming took off 2 bases at V and 0 bases at J, with 17 bases between the two ends. In germline, CDR1 is GTSNPN, CDR2 SVGIG (reference sequence). There are 17 residues in the CDR3. This CDR3 reads CAWSPLIGPSSYNEQFF. The CDR3 DNA reads TGTGCCTGGAGTCCGCTCATCGGTCCGAGCTCCTACAATGAGCAGTTCTTC.

J is TRBJ2-7 and V is TRBV6-1; 9 positions agree with TRBD2. The V segment lost 0 bases and the J segment 4 bases; nucleotides outside the gene matches: 7. The germline V gene has CDR1 MNHNS and CDR2 SASEGT. The CDR3 is 16 residues long. The CDR3 region is CASSEASSGSWYEQYF. CDR3 sequence (DNA): TGTGCCAGCAGTGAAGCAAGTAGCGGGAGCTGGTACGAGCAGTACTTC.

This clone was picked up one time. The gene calls are TRBV5-4 and TRBJ1-2; D gene unclear. The length of the CDR3 is 13 residues. Trimming stripped 1 base from V and 0 bases from J, with 4 bases between. Germline loops: CDR1 SGHNT, CDR2 YYREEE (reference sequence). CDR3 sequence (DNA): TGTGCCAGCAGCTTGCGGGCTAACTATGGCTACACCTTC. Translating it yields CASSLRANYGYTF.

The chain carries TRBV10-3 and TRBJ2-7, with 8 bases matching TRBD2. The CDR3 is 16 amino acids. Germline assignment: CDR1 ENHRY and CDR2 SYGVKD. Losses at the gene ends were 3 bases for V and 5 bases for J; bases not matched to a gene: 12. The CDR3, as DNA: TGTGCCATCAGTGAAGTTGTCGCGGGAGGCTTCCACGAGCAGTACTTC. Amino acids: CAISEVVAGGFHEQYF.

The rearrangement uses TRBV5-4 and TRBJ2-1; D remains ambiguous. Germline V CDR1 and CDR2: SGHNT, YYREEE (reference sequence). The CDR3 spans 15 residues. V was shortened by 9 bases and J by 0 bases, with 16 bases between the two germline ends. The CDR3 DNA sequence: TGTGCCACTACGGTGGACGTTGACTCCTACAATGAGCAGTTCTTC. Protein product: CATTVDVDSYNEQFF.

The rearrangement joins TRBV11-3 to TRBJ1-1; TRBD1 matches at 7 bases. CDR3 length: 14 amino acids. Trimming took 5 bases from V and 6 from J; bases not matched to a gene: 9. Per the germline V gene, CDR1 is SGHNT and CDR2 is YENEEA. The CDR3: CASSRTGSYAEAFF. CDR3 DNA: TGTGCCAGCAGCAGGACAGGTTCGTACGCTGAAGCTTTCTTT.

This clone was picked up one time. The chain has TRBV30 and TRBJ2-5, with D perhaps matching TRBD1 or TRBD2 (6 bases each). The V gene's germline CDR1 is GTSNPN and CDR2 SVGIG (reference sequence). The CDR3 consists of 15 residues. V was shortened by 0 bases and J by 5 bases, with 16 bases between the two germline ends. DNA for the CDR3: TGTGCCTGGAGTGTACGTGGGGGGCTCTACGAGACCCAGTACTTC. Its translation is CAWSVRGGLYETQYF.

This chain links TRBV4-3 with TRBJ1-1; D gene uncertain. V shed 1 base and J shed 1 base, with 16 bases lying between them. This CDR3 contains 17 residues. Germline V gene sequence: CDR1 LGHNA, CDR2 YSLEER. The CDR3 is CASSQVVWMGTNTEAFF. In nucleotides, the CDR3 is TGCGCCAGCAGCCAAGTGGTATGGATGGGAACGAACACTGAAGCTTTCTTT.

The CDR3, as DNA: TGTGCCAGCAGTTTAGTACAGGGAACGGTGGCCACTGAAGCTTTCTTT. It is translated as CASSLVQGTVATEAFF. The chain couples TRBV5-5 to TRBJ1-1, with D possibly being TRBD1 (6 bases). This CDR3 spans 16 amino acids. Trimming removed 5 bases at V and 4 bases at J, with 21 bases between. Per germline, CDR1 SGHKS and CDR2 YYEKEE (reference sequence). The variable domain in full, completed from reference TRBV5-5 and TRBJ1-1, reads DAGVTQSPTHLIKTRGQQVTLRCSPISGHKSVSWYQQVLGQGPQFIFQYYEKEERGRGNFPDRFSARQFPNYSSELNVNALLLGDSALYLCASSLVQGTVATEAFFGQGTRLTVV.

The rearrangement links TRBV9 to TRBJ2-3; 9 bases match TRBD2. This CDR3 spans 16 amino acids. Germline V gene sequence: CDR1 SGDLS, CDR2 YYNGEE. V trimming: 1 base; J trimming: 2 bases; junction bases outside the gene matches: 5. Here the CDR3 DNA reads TGTGCCAGCAGCGTAATGAGCGGGAGGAACACAGATACGCAGTATTTT. It yields the protein CASSVMSGRNTDTQYF.

The chain links TRBV29-1 to TRBJ2-3; the D is unclear. Per the germline V gene, CDR1 is SQVTM and CDR2 is ANQGSEA. The CDR3 loop spans 12 amino acids. The ends were cut back, 8 bases at V and 3 bases at J, with 12 bases in the middle. The CDR3 sequence is CSFGFGTDTQYF. CDR3 nucleotide sequence: TGCAGCTTCGGATTTGGGACAGATACGCAGTATTTT.

The chain couples TRBV6-5 to TRBJ1-1; TRBD1 matches at 11 bases. Germline CDR1 and CDR2: MNHEY and SVGAGI. The CDR3 extends over 14 amino acids. With 7 bases clipped from V and 4 bases from J, the junction kept 5 bases outside the gene matches. CDR3 protein: CASNRGTGGTEAFF. In nucleotides, the CDR3 is TGTGCCAGCAACCGCGGGACAGGGGGCACTGAAGCTTTCTTT.

This rearrangement joins TRBV10-3 to TRBJ2-1, with 7 bases aligning to TRBD1. Germline V gives CDR1 ENHRY, CDR2 SYGVKD. The CDR3 is made up of 14 amino acids. The trim removed 6 bases at V and 7 bases at J, leaving 9 bases unmatched. This CDR3 is CAIRRQGSDNEQFF. The CDR3 region has the DNA TGTGCCATCAGACGACAGGGATCGGATAATGAGCAGTTCTTC.

On this clone: Different DNA sequences within this sample yield the same CDR3. The chain's CDR3 is CASSASGGNYEQYF. CDR3 in DNA: TGTGCCAGCAGCGCCAGCGGGGGAAACTACGAGCAGTACTTC. This chain links TRBV9 with TRBJ2-7, with TRBD2 matching 8 bases. The CDR3 runs to 14 residues. The junction had 5 bases not matched to a gene; V was cut back by 3 bases and J by 3 bases. Germline V gene sequence: CDR1 SGDLS, CDR2 YYNGEE.

The rearrangement uses TRBV5-1 and TRBJ2-7; D not certain. This CDR3 contains 15 residues. Germline CDR1 SGHRS, CDR2 YFSETQ. V was shortened by 0 bases and J by 2 bases, with 12 bases between the two germline ends. CDR3 amino acids: CASSLADSPPYEQYF. In DNA, the CDR3 is TGCGCCAGCAGCTTGGCCGACTCTCCTCCCTACGAGCAGTACTTC. Using reference TRBV5-1 and TRBJ2-7 for the parts outside the CDR3, the full variable domain is KAGVTQTPRYLIKTRGQQVTLSCSPISGHRSVSWYQQTPGQGLQFLFEYFSETQRNKGNFPGRFSGRQFSNSRSEMNVSTLELGDSALYLCASSLADSPPYEQYFGPGTRLTVT.

V usage is TRBV5-4 and J usage is TRBJ2-5, with 12 bases identical to TRBD2. The CDR3 length is 16 residues. CDR1 SGHNT and CDR2 YYREEE come from the germline V gene (reference sequence). V was pared by 4 bases and J by 4 bases, with 8 bases of the junction left unmatched. CDR3 coding DNA: TGTGCCAGCAGCCGGAGGTTGGGACTAGCGGGAGAGACCCAGTACTTC. Protein: CASSRRLGLAGETQYF.

This chain links TRBV5-1 with TRBJ2-3; D might be TRBD1 or TRBD2, each matching 6 bases. Germline assignment: CDR1 SGHRS and CDR2 YFSETQ. Trimming cost V 4 bases and J 0 bases, with 24 bases left between them. The CDR3 runs 19 residues. The CDR3 protein is CASSLPQSRGLPSTDTQYF. The CDR3 coding sequence is TGCGCCAGCAGCCTACCGCAGAGCCGGGGGCTCCCTAGCACAGATACGCAGTATTTT.

The chain employs TRBV4-1 and TRBJ2-7; D possibly corresponds to TRBD1 (6 bases). This CDR3 is built from 17 residues. Germline V gene data show CDR1 as MGHRA and CDR2 as YSYEKL. V gave up 2 bases and J gave up 3 bases, with 20 bases separating them. In nucleotides, the CDR3 is TGCGCCAGCAGCCAACAAACGGGCTGGACAGTTGTCTACGAGCAGTACTTC. It is translated as CASSQQTGWTVVYEQYF.